Listed here are 6 T cell receptor beta chains from one sample, sequenced in a study of cytomegalovirus exposure and HLA in healthy donors. Repertoires were generated with immunoSEQ multiplex PCR, while TCRdb's copy carries only in-frame clones and drops some. The repertoire holds about 330,000 clones, with around 90% as singletons. The sequenced material came from PBMCs. All receptors derive from a woman aged 30 to 39 in good health and CMV-seropositive.

The gene calls are TRBV29-1 and TRBJ2-5, with D perhaps matching TRBD2 (5 bases). Germline CDR1 is SQVTM and CDR2 is ANQGSEA. The CDR3 has 12 residues. Trimming removed 3 bases at V and 2 bases at J, with 7 bases between. CDR3 sequence (DNA): TGCAGCGTTGACCGGGAACAAGAGACCCAGTACTTC. As protein: CSVDREQETQYF.

V is TRBV2 and J is TRBJ2-1; D not resolved. The V and J ends lost 7 bases and 0 bases respectively, with 10 bases between them. Germline V gene data show CDR1 as SNHLY and CDR2 as FYNNEI. The CDR3 is 14 amino acids. The CDR3 spells CASIGQSSYNEQFF. The DNA for the CDR3 is TGTGCCAGCATCGGGCAAAGCTCCTACAATGAGCAGTTCTTC.

V and J are TRBV7-3 and TRBJ2-2; 9 nucleotides align to TRBD2. The J segment lost 7 bases and the V segment lost 2 bases, leaving 2 bases of the junction unmatched. Germline V gene lookup returns CDR1 SGHTA and CDR2 FQGTGA. The CDR3 extends over 14 amino acids. CDR3 sequence (DNA): TGTGCCAGCAGCTTAGCTAGCGGGAACGGGGAGCTGTTTTTT. It encodes CASSLASGNGELFF.

The chain recombines TRBV4-1 with TRBJ2-5; a possible D gene is TRBD1 (6 bases). V was clipped by 0 bases and J by 2 bases, with 13 bases between them. The CDR3 has 16 residues. Looked up from germline, CDR1 is MGHRA and CDR2 is YSYEKL. CDR3 DNA: TGCGCCAGCAGCCAAGATGGTAGGGGGACACAAGAGACCCAGTACTTC. Protein sequence: CASSQDGRGTQETQYF.

J is TRBJ2-5 and V is TRBV6-1; TRBD1 might be the D (5 bases). From germline, CDR1 is MNHNS and CDR2 SASEGT. This CDR3 has 14 residues. V was cut by 1 base and J by 2 bases, with 8 bases left in between. The CDR3 loop is CASSEGGSQETQYF. The CDR3 DNA reads as TGTGCCAGCAGTGAAGGGGGCAGTCAAGAGACCCAGTACTTC.

This chain uses TRBV19 with TRBJ1-2; unclear D gene. Trimming shortened V by 2 bases and J by 8 bases, and 12 bases separated the two germline ends. The germline V gene encodes CDR1 LNHDA and CDR2 SQIVND (reference sequence). This CDR3 has 13 residues. Here the CDR3 DNA reads TGTGCCAGTAGTATACCCCAGGCGCACGGCTACACCTTC. Protein: CASSIPQAHGYTF.